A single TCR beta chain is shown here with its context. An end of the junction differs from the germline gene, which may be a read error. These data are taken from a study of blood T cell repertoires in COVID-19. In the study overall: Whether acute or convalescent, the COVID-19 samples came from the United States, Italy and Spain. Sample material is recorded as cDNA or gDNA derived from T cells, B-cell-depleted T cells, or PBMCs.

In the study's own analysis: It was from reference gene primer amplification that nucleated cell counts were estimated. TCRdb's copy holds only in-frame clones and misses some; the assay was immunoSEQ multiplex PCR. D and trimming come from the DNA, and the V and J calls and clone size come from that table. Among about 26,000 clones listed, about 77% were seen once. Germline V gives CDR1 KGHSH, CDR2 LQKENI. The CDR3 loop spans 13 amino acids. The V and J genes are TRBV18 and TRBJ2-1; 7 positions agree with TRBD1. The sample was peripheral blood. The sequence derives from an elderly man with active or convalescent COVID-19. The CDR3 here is CASSPGQYSEQFF. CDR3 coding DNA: TGTGCCAGCTCCCCGGGACAGTACAGTGAGCAGTTCTTC.